This record concerns one TCR beta chain sequence. The data belong to a study of blood T cell repertoires in COVID-19. Background on the study: The study drew acute and convalescent COVID-19 samples from the United States, Italy and Spain. PBMCs, B-cell-depleted T cells, or T cells provided the cDNA or gDNA that made up the material.

Authors' analysis steps: Reference gene primers were amplified, and this amplification served to estimate nucleated cell counts. Sequencing used immunoSEQ multiplex PCR; TCRdb keeps in-frame clones, though not all of them. V, J and clone size were drawn from that table, and D and trimming were deduced from the DNA. Of fewer than 80,000 clones in the sample, more than 60% were seen once. V was clipped by 4 bases and J by 2 bases; unmatched bases: 6. This CDR3 has 16 residues. Per the germline V gene, CDR1 is MNHNS and CDR2 is SASEGT. The chain couples TRBV6-1 to TRBJ2-2; 8 positions agree with TRBD2. The sequence was collected from a man in his sixties with acute or convalescent COVID-19. What was sequenced was peripheral blood. The CDR3 is CASSALSGINTGELFF. The CDR3 DNA follows: TGTGCCAGCAGTGCCCTTAGCGGGATTAACACCGGGGAGCTGTTTTTT.